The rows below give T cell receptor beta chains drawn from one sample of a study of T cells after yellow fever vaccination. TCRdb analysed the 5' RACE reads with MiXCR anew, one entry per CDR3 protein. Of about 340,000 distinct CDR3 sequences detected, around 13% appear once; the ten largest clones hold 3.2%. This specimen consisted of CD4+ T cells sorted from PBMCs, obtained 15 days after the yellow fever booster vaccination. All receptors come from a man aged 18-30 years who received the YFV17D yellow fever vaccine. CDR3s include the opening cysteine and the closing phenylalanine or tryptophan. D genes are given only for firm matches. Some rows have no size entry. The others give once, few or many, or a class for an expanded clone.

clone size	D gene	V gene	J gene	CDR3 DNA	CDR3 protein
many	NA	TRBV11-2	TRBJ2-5	TGTGCCAGCAGCTTAGATCCGGCGGAGGGAGAGACCCAGTACTTC	CASSLDPAEGETQYF
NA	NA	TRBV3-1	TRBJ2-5	TGTGCCAGCAGCCGGGCCCCAGAGGCGACCCAGTACTTC	CASSRAPEATQYF
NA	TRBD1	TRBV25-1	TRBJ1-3	TGTGCCAGCAGTGAATCGACAGGGCGCAGGTCTGGAAACACCATATATTTT	CASSESTGRRSGNTIYF
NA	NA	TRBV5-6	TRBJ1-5	TGTGCCAGCAGCTCTAGTCCGACCGAGCAGCCCCAGCATTTT	CASSSSPTEQPQHF
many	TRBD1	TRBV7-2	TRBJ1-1	TGTGCCAGCAGCCTCACAGGGGGTGGATTTGAAGCTTTCTTT	CASSLTGGGFEAFF
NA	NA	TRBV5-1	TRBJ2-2	TGCGCCAGCAGCTTGCTGGCGGACACCGGGGAGCTGTTTTTT	CASSLLADTGELFF
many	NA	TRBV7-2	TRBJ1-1	TGTGCCAGCAGCTCAGGAATGAACACTGAAGCTTTCTTT	CASSSGMNTEAFF
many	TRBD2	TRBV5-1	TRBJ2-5	TGCGCCAGCAGCTTGGCCGGGGGGGTCCGCCAAGAGACCCAGTACTTC	CASSLAGGVRQETQYF
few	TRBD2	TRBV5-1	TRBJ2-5	TGCGCCAGCAGCGGGGAGGGCTACCACCAAGAGACCCAGTACTTC	CASSGEGYHQETQYF
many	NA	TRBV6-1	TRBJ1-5	TGTGCCAGCAGTGACGGGGGCGGTCAGCCCCAGCATTTT	CASSDGGGQPQHF
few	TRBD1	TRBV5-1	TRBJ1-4	TGCGCCAGCAGCAGAAACAGGGGTACTAATGAAAAACTGTTTTTT	CASSRNRGTNEKLFF
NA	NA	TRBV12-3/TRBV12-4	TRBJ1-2	TGTGCCAGCAGGTCTGGACGGAGTAACTATGGCTACACCTTC	CASRSGRSNYGYTF
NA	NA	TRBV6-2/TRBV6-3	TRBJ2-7	TGTGCCAGCAGTTACTCCGGCAGTAAGGAGTACGAGCAGTACTTC	CASSYSGSKEYEQYF
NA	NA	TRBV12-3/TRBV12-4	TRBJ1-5	TGTGCCAGCAGTGGCGGGTACCTGGATAGCAATCAGCCCCAGCATTTT	CASSGGYLDSNQPQHF
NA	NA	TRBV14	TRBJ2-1	TGTGCCAGCAGCCAAGGCCCGAGCAGGGGCTCCTACAATGAGCAGTTCTTC	CASSQGPSRGSYNEQFF
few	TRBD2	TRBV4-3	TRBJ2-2	TGCGCCAGCAGCCAAGTCCCAGCGGGGGATATCGCCGGGGAGCTGTTTTTT	CASSQVPAGDIAGELFF
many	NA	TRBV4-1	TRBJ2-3	TGCGCCAGCAGCCAAGGCGGGGGCGAAAGCACAGATACGCAGTATTTT	CASSQGGGESTDTQYF